This T cell receptor beta chain was observed in a study of cytomegalovirus exposure and HLA in healthy donors. Findings of the study overall: The only immune exposure information that was available was CMV serostatus.

Points on this clone: The target antigen is unknown.

A multiplex PCR was run with 60 Vbeta primers and 13 Jbeta primers. Some clones are missing from TCRdb's copy, which holds only in-frame ones; the method was immunoSEQ multiplex PCR. The sample lists about 130,000 clones, around 80% occurring once. Germline CDR1 and CDR2: MNHNS and SASEGT. V gave up 5 bases and J gave up 9 bases, with 14 bases separating them. This CDR3 has 13 amino acids. V and J are TRBV6-1 and TRBJ1-5; D unresolved. The clonotype originates from a woman between 18 and 29 years old in good health and CMV-seropositive. Sequencing input: PBMCs. The CDR3 region is CASSTGSSTPQHF. The CDR3 DNA is TGTGCCAGCAGTACGGGATCCAGTACGCCCCAGCATTTT.